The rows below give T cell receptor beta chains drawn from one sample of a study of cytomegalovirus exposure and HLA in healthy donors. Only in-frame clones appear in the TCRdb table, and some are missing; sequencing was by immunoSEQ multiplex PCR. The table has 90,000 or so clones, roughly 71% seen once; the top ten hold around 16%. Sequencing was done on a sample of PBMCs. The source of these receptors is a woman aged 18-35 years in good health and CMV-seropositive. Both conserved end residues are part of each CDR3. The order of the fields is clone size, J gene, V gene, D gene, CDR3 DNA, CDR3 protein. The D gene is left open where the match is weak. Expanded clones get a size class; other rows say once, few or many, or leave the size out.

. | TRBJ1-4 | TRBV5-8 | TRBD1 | TGTGCCAGCAGCTTATATTCGGGACAGGGCCATGAAAAACTGTTTTTT | CASSLYSGQGHEKLFF
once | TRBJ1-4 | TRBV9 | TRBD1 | TGTGCCAGCAGCAAGCAGGGGGCGGGTGAAAAACTGTTTTTT | CASSKQGAGEKLFF
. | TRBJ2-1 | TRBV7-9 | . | TGTGCCAGCAGCTTAGGCAGCTACAATGAGCAGTTCTTC | CASSLGSYNEQFF
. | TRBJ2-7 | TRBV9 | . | TGTGCCAGCAGCCCAAGCTCAAAGGGGACACCCTACGAGCAGTACTTC | CASSPSSKGTPYEQYF
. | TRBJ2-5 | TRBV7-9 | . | TGTGCCAGCAGCCCCTCGGGGGAGACCCAGTACTTC | CASSPSGETQYF
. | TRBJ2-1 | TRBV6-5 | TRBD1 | TGTGCCAGCAGCGGACAGGCTGACAATGAGCAGTTCTTC | CASSGQADNEQFF
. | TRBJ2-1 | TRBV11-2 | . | TGTGCCAGCAGCCCCCCCTGGGGGGGGGCCAATGAGCAGTTCTTC | CASSPPWGGANEQFF
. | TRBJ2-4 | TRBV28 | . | TGTGCCAGACTCCGGCCCCCCGAGGGTCTGACCAAAAACATTCAGTACTTC | CARLRPPEGLTKNIQYF
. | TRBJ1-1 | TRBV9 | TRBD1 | TGTGCCAGCAGCTTAGGGGGCTTGGCTACTGAAGCTTTCTTT | CASSLGGLATEAFF
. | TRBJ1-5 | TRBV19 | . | TGTGCCAGTAGTATAGAGGGGCAGGCTAGCAATCAGCCCCAGCATTTT | CASSIEGQASNQPQHF
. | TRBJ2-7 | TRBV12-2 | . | TGTGCAAGTCGCTTAGTTCGAGGGCCTGGGAGACTACTTTTTTACGAGCAGTACTTC | CASRLVRGPGRLLFYEQYF
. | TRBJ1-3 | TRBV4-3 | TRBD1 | TGCGCCAGCAGCCAAGGGAGACAGGGGGCGGCTGGAAACACCATATATTTT | CASSQGRQGAAGNTIYF
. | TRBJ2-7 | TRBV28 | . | TGTGCCAGCAGTGCAACCCCGGGTTGGGCCTACGAGCAGTACTTC | CASSATPGWAYEQYF
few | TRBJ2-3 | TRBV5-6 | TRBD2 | TGTGCCAGCAGCCGGGGGCCTAGCGGGGGGGCATCAGATACGCAGTATTTT | CASSRGPSGGASDTQYF
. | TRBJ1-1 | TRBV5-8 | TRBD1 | TGTGCCAGCAGCTTAAGGGGGCTGAACACTGAAGCTTTCTTT | CASSLRGLNTEAFF
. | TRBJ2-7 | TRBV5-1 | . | TGCGCCAGCAGCCTTTCCCCTTCCTACGAGCAGTACTTC | CASSLSPSYEQYF
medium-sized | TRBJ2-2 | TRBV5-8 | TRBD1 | TGTGCCAGCAGCGGGCGGTCCGGGGACAGCTACACCGGGGAGCTGTTTTTT | CASSGRSGDSYTGELFF
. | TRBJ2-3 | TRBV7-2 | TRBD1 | TGTGCCAGCAGCTTAGGGGGACAGCCTAGCACAGATACGCAGTATTTT | CASSLGGQPSTDTQYF
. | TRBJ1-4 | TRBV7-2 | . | TGTGCCAGCAGCTTAGGAGGGGCGGGAGGTGAAAAACTGTTTTTT | CASSLGGAGGEKLFF
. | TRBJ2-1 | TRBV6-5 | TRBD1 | TGTGCCAGCAGCGGACAGGGAGGCTACAATGAGCAGTTCTTC | CASSGQGGYNEQFF
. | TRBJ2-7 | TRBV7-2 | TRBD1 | TGTGCCAGCAGCTGGGACAGGGCTAAGGACGAGCAGTACTTC | CASSWDRAKDEQYF
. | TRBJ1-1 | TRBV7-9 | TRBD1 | TGTGCCAGCAGTCCCTCGCTGAGACAGGGTAACACTGAAGCTTTCTTT | CASSPSLRQGNTEAFF
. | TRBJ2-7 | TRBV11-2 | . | TGTGCCAGCAGCTCGGGCGGCGGGACCTACGAGCAGTACTTC | CASSSGGGTYEQYF
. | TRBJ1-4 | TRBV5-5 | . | TGTGCCAGCAGCTTGGGGGCAAATGAAAAACTGTTTTTT | CASSLGANEKLFF
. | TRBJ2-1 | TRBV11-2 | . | TGTGCCAGCAGCCAACGGGCGGACAGCTCCTACAATGAGCAGTTCTTC | CASSQRADSSYNEQFF
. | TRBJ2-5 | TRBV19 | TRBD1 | TGTGCCAGTAAGGGGGCAGGGTACCAAGAGACCCAGTACTTC | CASKGAGYQETQYF
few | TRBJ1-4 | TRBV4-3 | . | TGCGCCAGCAGCCAGGCGGGAGGGGGGTCTAATGAAAAACTGTTTTTT | CASSQAGGGSNEKLFF
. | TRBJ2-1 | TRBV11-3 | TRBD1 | TGTGCCAGCAGTCGACGGGACAGGGGGGATGAGCAGTTCTTC | CASSRRDRGDEQFF
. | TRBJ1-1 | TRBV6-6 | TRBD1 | TGTGCCAGCATTACACAGGGGGTGAACACTGAAGCTTTCTTT | CASITQGVNTEAFF
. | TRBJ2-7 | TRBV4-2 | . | TGTGCCAGCAGCCAAGCGATTGGGGGGTCCTACGAGCAGTACTTC | CASSQAIGGSYEQYF
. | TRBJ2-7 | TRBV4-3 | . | TGCGCCAGCAGCCCGCAAAGTGGGGGGTCCTACGAGCAGTACTTC | CASSPQSGGSYEQYF
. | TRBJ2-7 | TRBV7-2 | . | TGTGCCAGCAGCTTAGATCCGACTGCCTCCTACGAGCAGTACTTC | CASSLDPTASYEQYF
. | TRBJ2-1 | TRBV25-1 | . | TGTGCCAGCAGTGCAGGGAATGAGCAGTTCTTC | CASSAGNEQFF
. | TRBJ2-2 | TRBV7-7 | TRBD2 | TGTGCTAGCAGCTCCTCTAGCGGGAGTACCGGGGAGCTGTTTTTT | CASSSSSGSTGELFF
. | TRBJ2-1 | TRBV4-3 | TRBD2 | TGCGCCAGCAGCCAAGGGCGGGAGTCGGCGAATGAGCAGTTCTTC | CASSQGRESANEQFF
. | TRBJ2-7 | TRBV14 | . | TGTGCCAGCAGCCAAGTCAGGGGAAACGAGCAGTACTTC | CASSQVRGNEQYF
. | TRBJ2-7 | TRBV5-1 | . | TGCGCCAGCAGTGAAGCGGCTAACGGGGAGCAGTACTTC | CASSEAANGEQYF
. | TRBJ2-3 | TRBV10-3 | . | TGTGCCATCAGTGAGTCGACAGGCAGGAGCACAGATACGCAGTATTTT | CAISESTGRSTDTQYF
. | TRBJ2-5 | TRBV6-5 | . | TGTGCCAGCAGATTTGGCAGCGGCCGGCAAGAGACCCAGTACTTC | CASRFGSGRQETQYF
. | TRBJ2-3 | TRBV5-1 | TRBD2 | TGCGCCAGCAGCTTGGGGGCAGCGGGGGGGCGGACAGATACGCAGTATTTT | CASSLGAAGGRTDTQYF
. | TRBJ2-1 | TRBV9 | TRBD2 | TGTGCCAGCAGCGTAGGGCCCATGGGGACTAGCGGGAGGGTTAACAATGAGCAGTTCTTC | CASSVGPMGTSGRVNNEQFF
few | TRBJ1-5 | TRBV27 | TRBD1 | TGTGCCAGCCACCCTCAGGGGACAGGGCACCAGCCCCAGCATTTT | CASHPQGTGHQPQHF